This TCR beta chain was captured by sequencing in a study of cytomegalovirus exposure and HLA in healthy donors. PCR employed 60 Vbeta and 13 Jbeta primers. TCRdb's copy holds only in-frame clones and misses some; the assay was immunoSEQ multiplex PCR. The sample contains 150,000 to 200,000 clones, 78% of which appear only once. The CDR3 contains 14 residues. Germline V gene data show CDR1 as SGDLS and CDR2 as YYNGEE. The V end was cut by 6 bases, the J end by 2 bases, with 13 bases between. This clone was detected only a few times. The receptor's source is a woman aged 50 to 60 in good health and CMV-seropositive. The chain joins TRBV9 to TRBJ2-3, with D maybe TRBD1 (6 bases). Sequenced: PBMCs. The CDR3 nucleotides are TGTGCCAGCAACCAAGGACAGTACACAGATACGCAGTATTTT. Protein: CASNQGQYTDTQYF.